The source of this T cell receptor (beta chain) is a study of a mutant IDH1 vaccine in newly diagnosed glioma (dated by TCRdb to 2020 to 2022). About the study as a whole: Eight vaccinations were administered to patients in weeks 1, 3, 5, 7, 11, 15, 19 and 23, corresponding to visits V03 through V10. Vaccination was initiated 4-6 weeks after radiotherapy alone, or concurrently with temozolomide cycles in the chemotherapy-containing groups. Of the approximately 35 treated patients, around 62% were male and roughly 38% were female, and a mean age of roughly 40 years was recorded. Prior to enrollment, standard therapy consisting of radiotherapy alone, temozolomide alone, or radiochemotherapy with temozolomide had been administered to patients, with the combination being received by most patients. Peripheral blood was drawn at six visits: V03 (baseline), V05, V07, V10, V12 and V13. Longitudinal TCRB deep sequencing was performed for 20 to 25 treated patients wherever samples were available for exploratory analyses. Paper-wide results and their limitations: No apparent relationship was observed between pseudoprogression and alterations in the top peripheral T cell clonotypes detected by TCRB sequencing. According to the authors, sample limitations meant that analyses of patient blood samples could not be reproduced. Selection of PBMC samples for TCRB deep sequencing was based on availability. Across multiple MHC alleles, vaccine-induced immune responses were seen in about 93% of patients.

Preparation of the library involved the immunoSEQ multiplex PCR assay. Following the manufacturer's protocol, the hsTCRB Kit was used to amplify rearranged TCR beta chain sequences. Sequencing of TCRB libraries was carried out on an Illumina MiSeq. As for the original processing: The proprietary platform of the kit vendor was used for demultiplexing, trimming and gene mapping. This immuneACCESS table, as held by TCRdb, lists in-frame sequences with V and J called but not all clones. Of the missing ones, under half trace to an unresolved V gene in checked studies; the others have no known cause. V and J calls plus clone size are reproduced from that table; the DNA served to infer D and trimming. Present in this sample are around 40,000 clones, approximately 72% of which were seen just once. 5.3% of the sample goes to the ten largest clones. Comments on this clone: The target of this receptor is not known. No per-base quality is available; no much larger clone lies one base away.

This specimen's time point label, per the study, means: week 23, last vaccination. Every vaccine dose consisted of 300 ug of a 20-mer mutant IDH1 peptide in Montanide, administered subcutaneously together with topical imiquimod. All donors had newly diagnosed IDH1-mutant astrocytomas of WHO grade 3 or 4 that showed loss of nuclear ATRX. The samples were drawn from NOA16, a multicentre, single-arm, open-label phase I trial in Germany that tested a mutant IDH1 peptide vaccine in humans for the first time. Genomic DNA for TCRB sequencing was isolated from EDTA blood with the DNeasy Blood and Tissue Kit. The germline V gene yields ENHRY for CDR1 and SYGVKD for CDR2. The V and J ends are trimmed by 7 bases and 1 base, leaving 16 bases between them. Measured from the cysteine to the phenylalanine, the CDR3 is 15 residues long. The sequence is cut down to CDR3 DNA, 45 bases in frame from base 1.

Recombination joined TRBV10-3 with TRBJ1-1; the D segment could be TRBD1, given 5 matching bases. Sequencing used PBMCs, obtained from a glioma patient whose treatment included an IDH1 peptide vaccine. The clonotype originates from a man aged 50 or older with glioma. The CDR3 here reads CAIKEGRVGNTEAFF. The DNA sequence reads TGTGCCATCAAGGAGGGGCGGGTCGGGAACACTGAAGCTTTCTTT.